A selection of T cell receptor beta chains follows, all from one sample in a study of blood T cell repertoires in COVID-19. Data came from immunoSEQ multiplex PCR; TCRdb stores just in-frame clones and leaves some out. The table lists 250,000 to 350,000 clones, approximately 91% of them singletons. Material for sequencing was peripheral blood. These receptors all come from a woman aged 25 to 45 with COVID-19, enrolled during active disease. The CDR3 runs from the conserved cysteine through the conserved F or W. A D gene is named only where the DNA matches it firmly. Clone size appears in some rows only: once, few, many, or a class for an expanded clone.

clone_size	v_call	j_call	d_call	cdr3_aa	cdr3_nt
NA	TRBV11-2	TRBJ2-1	TRBD1	CASSLVWGQGLFF	TGTGCCAGCAGCTTAGTGTGGGGACAGGGTCTCTTCTTC
NA	TRBV5-5	TRBJ2-1	TRBD1	CASSSRDRDYNEQFF	TGTGCCAGCAGCTCGAGGGACAGGGACTACAATGAGCAGTTCTTC
once	TRBV27	TRBJ2-3	TRBD1	CASSHRDRADTQYF	TGTGCCAGCAGTCACCGGGACAGGGCAGATACGCAGTATTTT
NA	TRBV27	TRBJ1-2	NA	CASSFIGDYGYTF	TGTGCCAGCAGTTTTATAGGGGACTATGGCTACACCTTC
NA	TRBV2	TRBJ1-1	TRBD1	CASSEDLMTGGTEAFF	TGTGCCAGCAGTGAAGACCTAATGACAGGGGGCACTGAAGCTTTCTTT
once	TRBV5-1	TRBJ2-2	TRBD1	CASRQLPGTGPTGELFF	TGCGCCAGCCGCCAACTGCCCGGGACAGGGCCCACCGGGGAGCTGTTTTTT
NA	TRBV5-1	TRBJ2-1	TRBD2	CASSLMELAGNNEQFF	TGCGCCAGCAGCTTAATGGAACTAGCGGGCAACAATGAGCAGTTCTTC
NA	TRBV27	TRBJ2-7	TRBD1	CASSSTGAAYEQYF	TGTGCCAGCAGTTCGACAGGGGCGGCCTACGAGCAGTACTTC
NA	TRBV15	TRBJ1-6	NA	CATSRDKGAVNSPLHF	TGTGCCACCAGCAGAGATAAAGGGGCGGTTAATTCACCCCTCCACTTT
once	TRBV19	TRBJ2-3	TRBD2	CATTPSGSEVDTQYF	TGTGCCACCACCCCAAGCGGGAGTGAGGTAGATACGCAGTATTTT
NA	TRBV19	TRBJ1-2	TRBD1	CASSDRDRAQRRYTF	TGTGCCAGTAGTGACCGGGACAGGGCCCAAAGGCGCTACACCTTC
NA	TRBV4-3	TRBJ2-1	TRBD1	CASSRNLQGNEQFF	TGCGCCAGCAGCCGCAATTTACAGGGGAATGAGCAGTTCTTC
NA	TRBV18	TRBJ2-5	TRBD2	CASSLGLAGQETQYF	TGTGCCAGCTCACTTGGACTAGCGGGACAAGAGACCCAGTACTTC
NA	TRBV6-1	TRBJ1-5	NA	CASSDGGGQPQHF	TGTGCCAGCAGTGACGGGGGTGGACAGCCCCAGCATTTT
NA	TRBV10-2	TRBJ2-7	NA	CATGGGYEQYF	TGCGCCACCGGAGGAGGCTACGAGCAGTACTTC
NA	TRBV7-3	TRBJ1-1	NA	CASSLNFNTEAFF	TGTGCCAGCAGCTTAAACTTTAACACTGAAGCTTTCTTT
NA	TRBV19	TRBJ1-1	NA	CASTPGGTEAFF	TGTGCCAGTACCCCCGGGGGCACTGAAGCTTTCTTT
NA	TRBV5-6	TRBJ2-7	TRBD2	CASSLRTSGITYEQYF	TGTGCCAGCAGCCTAAGGACTAGCGGGATAACCTACGAGCAGTACTTC
few	TRBV7-2	TRBJ1-2	NA	CASSQVLNYGYTF	TGTGCCAGCAGTCAGGTCCTTAACTATGGCTACACCTTC
NA	TRBV20-1	TRBJ2-7	NA	CSASGGDSSYEQYF	TGCAGTGCTAGTGGGGGGGACAGCTCCTACGAGCAGTACTTC
NA	TRBV7-9	TRBJ1-6	TRBD1	CASSRARATGIGSPLHF	TGTGCCAGCAGTCGGGCAAGGGCGACAGGGATCGGCTCACCCCTCCACTTT
once	TRBV10-3	TRBJ1-5	NA	CAISDVQGGNQPQHF	TGTGCCATCAGTGACGTACAGGGAGGCAATCAGCCCCAGCATTTT
once	TRBV15	TRBJ2-3	NA	CATSDPSGDTQYF	TGTGCCACCAGCGACCCGTCCGGGGATACGCAGTATTTT
NA	TRBV25-1	TRBJ1-3	TRBD1	CASSSSQGVAGNTIYF	TGTGCCAGCAGTTCTTCTCAGGGGGTTGCAGGAAACACCATATATTTT
NA	TRBV9	TRBJ2-2	NA	CASSESGYTGELFF	TGTGCCAGCAGCGAGAGCGGTTACACCGGGGAGCTGTTTTTT
NA	TRBV18	TRBJ2-1	TRBD2	CASSPVVAGADNEQFF	TGTGCCAGCTCACCAGTGGTAGCGGGAGCAGATAATGAGCAGTTCTTC
NA	TRBV18	TRBJ2-1	TRBD2	CASSPDLAGGRYNEQFF	TGTGCCAGCTCACCCGATCTAGCGGGAGGTCGGTACAATGAGCAGTTCTTC
few	TRBV18	TRBJ1-5	TRBD1	CASSTTDRGDQPQHF	TGTGCCAGCTCAACAACGGACAGGGGGGACCAGCCCCAGCATTTT
NA	TRBV11-2	TRBJ2-7	TRBD2	CASSLVLAGSYEQYF	TGTGCCAGCAGCTTAGTACTAGCGGGCTCCTACGAGCAGTACTTC
NA	TRBV4-1	TRBJ2-5	NA	CASSLLPIETQYF	TGCGCCAGCAGCCTTCTACCCATTGAGACCCAGTACTTC
NA	TRBV28	TRBJ1-2	TRBD1	CASSRGQLNYGYTF	TGTGCCAGCAGCCGGGGACAGCTTAACTATGGCTACACCTTC
few	TRBV4-2	TRBJ1-1	NA	CASSPSTAMTEAFF	TGTGCCAGCAGCCCCTCGACAGCTATGACTGAAGCTTTCTTT
NA	TRBV28	TRBJ1-2	NA	CASSLRRRAGGYTF	TGTGCCAGCAGTTTACGTCGCAGGGCCGGTGGCTACACCTTC
NA	TRBV20-1	TRBJ1-2	NA	CSASAGVSGHGYTF	TGCAGTGCTAGTGCGGGGGTGAGCGGTCATGGCTACACCTTC
NA	TRBV10-2	TRBJ1-5	NA	CATTPGGGPSNQPQHF	TGCGCCACCACTCCCGGGGGGGGCCCTAGCAATCAGCCCCAGCATTTT
NA	TRBV5-1	TRBJ2-2	TRBD1	CASRFGQGGTGELFF	TGCGCCAGCAGGTTTGGACAGGGCGGTACCGGGGAGCTGTTTTTT
NA	TRBV27	TRBJ1-5	NA	CASSRSGLNQPQHF	TGTGCCAGCAGTCGATCGGGACTAAATCAGCCCCAGCATTTT
once	TRBV9	TRBJ2-1	TRBD2	CASSPRGREGLNEQFF	TGTGCCAGCAGCCCCCGAGGAAGGGAGGGCCTCAATGAGCAGTTCTTC
once	TRBV5-1	TRBJ1-4	NA	CASSLTGGINEKLFF	TGCGCCAGCAGCCTAACGGGGGGTATCAATGAAAAACTGTTTTTT
NA	TRBV3-1/TRBV3-2	TRBJ2-7	TRBD2	CASSPGLAGSSYEQYF	TGTGCCAGCAGCCCCGGACTAGCGGGTAGCTCCTACGAGCAGTACTTC
NA	TRBV29-1	TRBJ1-5	NA	CSVGSGSNQPQHF	TGCAGCGTTGGGAGCGGTAGCAATCAGCCCCAGCATTTT
NA	TRBV5-1	TRBJ2-7	TRBD2	CASSFSGNEQYF	TGCGCCAGCAGCTTTAGCGGGAACGAGCAGTACTTC
NA	TRBV24-1	TRBJ2-6	TRBD1	CATSEGTGGANVLTF	TGTGCCACCAGTGAGGGGACAGGGGGGGCCAACGTCCTGACTTTC
once	TRBV2	TRBJ2-7	NA	CASRRPTVYEQYF	TGTGCCAGCAGGCGCCCGACAGTTTACGAGCAGTACTTC
NA	TRBV9	TRBJ2-7	TRBD1	CASSVGDRVTEQYF	TGTGCCAGCAGCGTAGGAGACAGGGTAACCGAGCAGTACTTC
NA	TRBV18	TRBJ2-1	TRBD2	CASSLRLAGAHEQFF	TGTGCCAGCTCACTACGACTAGCGGGAGCCCATGAGCAGTTCTTC
NA	TRBV28	TRBJ2-3	TRBD1	CASSPTGASTDTQYF	TGTGCCAGCAGTCCGACAGGGGCGAGCACAGATACGCAGTATTTT
NA	TRBV3-1/TRBV3-2	TRBJ2-3	NA	CASSQDVRGGSTDTQYF	TGTGCCAGCAGCCAAGACGTTCGAGGGGGTAGCACAGATACGCAGTATTTT
NA	TRBV9	TRBJ2-7	TRBD2	CASSVGLAASYEQYF	TGTGCCAGCAGCGTGGGACTAGCGGCCTCCTACGAGCAGTACTTC
NA	TRBV6-5	TRBJ2-1	TRBD2	CASRSAGSSYNEQFF	TGTGCCAGCAGGTCAGCGGGGAGCTCCTACAATGAGCAGTTCTTC
NA	TRBV6-6	TRBJ2-1	TRBD2	CASSYSTSASYNEQFF	TGTGCCAGCAGTTACTCTACTAGCGCGTCCTACAATGAGCAGTTCTTC
NA	TRBV6-6	TRBJ2-7	NA	CASSSLRQGYYEQYF	TGTGCCAGCAGTTCCCTTAGGCAGGGCTACTACGAGCAGTACTTC
NA	TRBV11-2	TRBJ2-7	NA	CASSFGGVEQYF	TGTGCCAGCAGCTTCGGCGGGGTCGAGCAGTACTTC
once	TRBV29-1	TRBJ2-7	NA	CSVEDEAGSYEQYF	TGCAGCGTTGAAGATGAGGCCGGTTCCTACGAGCAGTACTTC
NA	TRBV6-5	TRBJ1-3	NA	CASSYDGVSGNTIYF	TGTGCCAGCAGTTACGACGGGGTCTCTGGAAACACCATATATTTT
NA	TRBV30	TRBJ2-1	TRBD2	CAWGGLLGEQFF	TGTGCCTGGGGGGGACTACTTGGAGAGCAGTTCTTC
NA	TRBV19	TRBJ1-4	TRBD1	CASSLGQGAPEKLFF	TGTGCCAGTAGTCTGGGACAGGGGGCGCCTGAAAAACTGTTTTTT
NA	TRBV28	TRBJ2-7	NA	CASSLQGGRLDEQYF	TGTGCCAGCAGTTTACAGGGGGGCCGGTTAGACGAGCAGTACTTC